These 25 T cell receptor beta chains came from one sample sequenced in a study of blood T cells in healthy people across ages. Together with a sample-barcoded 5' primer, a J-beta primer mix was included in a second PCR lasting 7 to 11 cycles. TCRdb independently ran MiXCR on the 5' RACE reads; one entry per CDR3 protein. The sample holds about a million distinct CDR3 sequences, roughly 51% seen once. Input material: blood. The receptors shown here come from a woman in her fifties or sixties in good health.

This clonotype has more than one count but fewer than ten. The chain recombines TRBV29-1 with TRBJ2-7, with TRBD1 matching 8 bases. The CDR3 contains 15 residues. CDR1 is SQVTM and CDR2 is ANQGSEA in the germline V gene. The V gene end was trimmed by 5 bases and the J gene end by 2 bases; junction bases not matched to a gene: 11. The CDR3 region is CSVRFRDRSTYEQYF. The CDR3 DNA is TGCAGCGTTAGATTTCGGGACAGGAGTACCTACGAGCAGTACTTC.

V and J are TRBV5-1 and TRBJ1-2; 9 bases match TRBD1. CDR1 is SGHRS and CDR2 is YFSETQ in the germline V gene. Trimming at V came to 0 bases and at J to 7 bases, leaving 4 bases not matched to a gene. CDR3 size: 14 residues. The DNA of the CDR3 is TGCGCCAGCAGCTTGGGGGACAGGGTCGGTGGCTACACCTTC. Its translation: CASSLGDRVGGYTF. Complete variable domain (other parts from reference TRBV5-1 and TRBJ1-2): KAGVTQTPRYLIKTRGQQVTLSCSPISGHRSVSWYQQTPGQGLQFLFEYFSETQRNKGNFPGRFSGRQFSNSRSEMNVSTLELGDSALYLCASSLGDRVGGYTFGSGTRLTVV.

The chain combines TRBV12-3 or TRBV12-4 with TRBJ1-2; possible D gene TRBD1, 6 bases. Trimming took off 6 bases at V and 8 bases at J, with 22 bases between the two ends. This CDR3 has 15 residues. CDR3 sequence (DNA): TGTGCCAGCAGCTCCTCCCCCCGGGGGCCGGAGGGCTACACCTTC. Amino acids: CASSSSPRGPEGYTF.

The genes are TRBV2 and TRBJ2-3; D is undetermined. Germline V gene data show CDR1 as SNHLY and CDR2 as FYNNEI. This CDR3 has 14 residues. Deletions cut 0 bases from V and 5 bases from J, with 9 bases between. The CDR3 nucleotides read TGTGCCAGCAGTGAAGCTGTCTGGAGAGATACGCAGTATTTT. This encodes CASSEAVWRDTQYF.

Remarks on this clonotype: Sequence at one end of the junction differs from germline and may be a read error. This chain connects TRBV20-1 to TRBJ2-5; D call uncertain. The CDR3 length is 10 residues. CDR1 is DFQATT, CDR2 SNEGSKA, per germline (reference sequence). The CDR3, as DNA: TGCGGTGCTGGAGAAGGGACCCAGTACTTC. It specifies CGAGEGTQYF.

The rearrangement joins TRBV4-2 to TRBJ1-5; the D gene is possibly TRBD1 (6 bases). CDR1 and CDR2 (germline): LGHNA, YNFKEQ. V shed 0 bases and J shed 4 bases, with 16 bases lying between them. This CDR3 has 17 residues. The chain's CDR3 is CASSQDPTGLGNQPQHF. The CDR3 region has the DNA TGTGCCAGCAGCCAAGATCCCACAGGGCTAGGGAATCAGCCCCAGCATTTT.

The CDR3 protein is CASSGALSPYEQYF. The CDR3 DNA sequence: TGTGCCAGCAGTGGAGCCTTAAGCCCCTACGAGCAGTACTTC. V gene TRBV2 combines with J gene TRBJ2-7, with unresolved D. Germline assignment: CDR1 SNHLY and CDR2 FYNNEI. V was clipped by 4 bases and J by 2 bases, with 12 bases between them. The CDR3 runs to 14 residues. Variable domain in full (rest from reference TRBV2 and TRBJ2-7): EPEVTQTPSHQVTQMGQEVILRCVPISNHLYFYWYRQILGQKVEFLVSFYNNEISEKSEIFDDQFSVERPDGSNFTLKIRSTKLEDSAMYFCASSGALSPYEQYFGPGTRLTVT.

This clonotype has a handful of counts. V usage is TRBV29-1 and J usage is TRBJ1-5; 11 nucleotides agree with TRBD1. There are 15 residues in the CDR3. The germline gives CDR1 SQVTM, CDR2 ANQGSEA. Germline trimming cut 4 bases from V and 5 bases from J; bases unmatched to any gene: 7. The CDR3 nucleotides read TGCAGCGTTGGGACCGGACAGGGGGCGTATCAGCCCCAGCATTTT. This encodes CSVGTGQGAYQPQHF. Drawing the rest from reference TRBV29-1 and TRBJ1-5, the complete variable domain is SAVISQKPSRDICQRGTSLTIQCQVDSQVTMMFWYRQQPGQSLTLIATANQGSEATYESGFVIDKFPISRPNLTFSTLTVSNMSPEDSSIYLCSVGTGQGAYQPQHFGDGTRLSIL.

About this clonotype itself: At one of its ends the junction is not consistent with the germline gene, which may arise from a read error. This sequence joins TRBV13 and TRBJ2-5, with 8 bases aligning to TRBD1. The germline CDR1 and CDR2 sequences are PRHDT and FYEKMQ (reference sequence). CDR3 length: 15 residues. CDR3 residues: CVSSFGQGTQETQYF. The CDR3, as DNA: TGTGTCAGCAGCTTTGGACAGGGAACGCAAGAGACCCAGTACTTC.

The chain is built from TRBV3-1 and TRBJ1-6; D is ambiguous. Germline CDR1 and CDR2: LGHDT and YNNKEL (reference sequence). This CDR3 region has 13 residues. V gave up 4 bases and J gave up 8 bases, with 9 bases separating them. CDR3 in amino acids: CASSPEQYSPLHF. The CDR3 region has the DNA TGTGCCAGCAGCCCAGAACAGTATTCACCCCTCCACTTT.

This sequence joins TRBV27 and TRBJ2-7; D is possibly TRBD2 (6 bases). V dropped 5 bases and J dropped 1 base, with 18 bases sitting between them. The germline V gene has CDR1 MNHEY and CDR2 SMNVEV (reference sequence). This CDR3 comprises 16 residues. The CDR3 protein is CASSGARELGSYEQYF. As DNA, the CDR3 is TGTGCCAGCAGTGGCGCCCGGGAGCTGGGGTCCTACGAGCAGTACTTC.

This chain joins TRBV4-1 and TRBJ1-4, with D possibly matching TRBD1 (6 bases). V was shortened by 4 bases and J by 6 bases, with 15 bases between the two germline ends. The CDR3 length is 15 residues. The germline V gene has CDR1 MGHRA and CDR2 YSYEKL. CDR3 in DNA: TGCGCCAGCAGCCGAGTTCAAGGGGGTGATGAAAAACTGTTTTTT. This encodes CASSRVQGGDEKLFF.

CDR3 sequence: CAGTRGTGGSYTF. The CDR3 DNA reads as TGTGCCGGCACCCGGGGCACCGGGGGAAGCTACACCTTC. This rearrangement joins TRBV12-3 or TRBV12-4 to TRBJ1-2, with D possibly TRBD1 on 5 matching bases. Between the trimmed V and J ends, which lost 11 bases and 9 bases, there was a span of 22 bases. CDR3 length: 13 residues.

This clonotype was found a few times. This chain's CDR3 is CASAVRGYPSYNEQFF. As DNA, the CDR3 is TGTGCCAGTGCAGTACGGGGGTACCCTTCCTACAATGAGCAGTTCTTC. The V call is TRBV27, the J call TRBJ2-1; possible D gene TRBD2, 6 bases. CDR1 and CDR2 from the germline V gene are MNHEY and SMNVEV (reference sequence). The CDR3 extends over 16 amino acids. The germline V and J ends were trimmed by 9 bases and 1 base, with 19 bases remaining between them.

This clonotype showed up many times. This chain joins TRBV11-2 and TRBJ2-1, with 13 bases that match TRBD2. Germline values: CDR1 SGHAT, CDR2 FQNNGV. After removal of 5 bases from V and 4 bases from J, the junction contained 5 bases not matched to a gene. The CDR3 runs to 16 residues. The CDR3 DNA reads TGTGCCAGCAGCCCCTCACTAGCGGGAGGGTACAATGAGCAGTTCTTC. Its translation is CASSPSLAGGYNEQFF. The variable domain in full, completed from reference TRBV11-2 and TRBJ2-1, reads EAGVAQSPRYKIIEKRQSVAFWCNPISGHATLYWYQQILGQGPKLLIQFQNNGVVDDSQLPKDRFSAERLKGVDSTLKIQPAKLEDSAVYLCASSPSLAGGYNEQFFGPGTRLTVL.

The CDR3 is CASRNTGGQGNSPLHF. CDR3 coding DNA: TGCGCCAGCCGAAACACAGGGGGCCAGGGAAATTCACCCCTCCACTTT. The rearrangement links TRBV4-3 to TRBJ1-6, with 9 bases matching TRBD1. V lost 8 bases and J lost 7; bases outside the gene matches: 12. Germline assignment: CDR1 LGHNA and CDR2 YSLEER. This CDR3 region has 16 residues.

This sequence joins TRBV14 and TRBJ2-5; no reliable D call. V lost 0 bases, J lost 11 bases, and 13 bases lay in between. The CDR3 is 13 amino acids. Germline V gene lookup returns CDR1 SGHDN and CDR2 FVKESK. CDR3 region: CASSQDLWNEQYF. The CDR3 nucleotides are TGTGCCAGCAGCCAAGATTTGTGGAATGAGCAGTACTTC.

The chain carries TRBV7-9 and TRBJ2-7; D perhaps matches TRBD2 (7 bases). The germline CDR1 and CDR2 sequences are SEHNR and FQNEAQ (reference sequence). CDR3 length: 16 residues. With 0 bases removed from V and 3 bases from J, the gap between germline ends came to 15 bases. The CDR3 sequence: CASSLASAGADYEQYF. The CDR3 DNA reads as TGTGCCAGCAGCTTAGCCTCCGCGGGGGCAGACTACGAGCAGTACTTC.

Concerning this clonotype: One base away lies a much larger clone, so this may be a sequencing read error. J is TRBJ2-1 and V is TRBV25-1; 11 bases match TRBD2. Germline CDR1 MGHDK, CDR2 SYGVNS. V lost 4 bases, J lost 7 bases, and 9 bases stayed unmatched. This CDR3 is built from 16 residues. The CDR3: CASSGSLAGAQNEQFF. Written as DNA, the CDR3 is TGTGCCAGCAGTGGATCACTAGCGGGAGCTCAGAATGAGCAGTTCTTC.

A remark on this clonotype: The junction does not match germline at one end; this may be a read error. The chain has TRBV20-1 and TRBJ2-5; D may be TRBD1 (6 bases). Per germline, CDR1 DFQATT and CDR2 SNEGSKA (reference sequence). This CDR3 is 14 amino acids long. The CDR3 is CSARGRDNQETQYF. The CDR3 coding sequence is TGCAGTGCGAGAGGTCGGGACAACCAAGAGACCCAGTACTTC.

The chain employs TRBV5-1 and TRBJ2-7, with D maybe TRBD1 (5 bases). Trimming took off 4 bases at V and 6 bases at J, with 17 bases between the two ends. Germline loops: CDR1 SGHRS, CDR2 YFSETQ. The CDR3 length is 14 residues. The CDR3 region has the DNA TGCGCCAGCAGCGTGTTAACAGGTAGTAGCGAGCAGTACTTC. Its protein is CASSVLTGSSEQYF.

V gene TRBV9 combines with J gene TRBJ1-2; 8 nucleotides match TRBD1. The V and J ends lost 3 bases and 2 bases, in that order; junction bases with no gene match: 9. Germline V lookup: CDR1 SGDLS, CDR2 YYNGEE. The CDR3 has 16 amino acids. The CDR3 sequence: CASSGDSQGANYGYTF. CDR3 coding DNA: TGTGCCAGCAGCGGCGATTCCCAGGGGGCGAACTATGGCTACACCTTC.

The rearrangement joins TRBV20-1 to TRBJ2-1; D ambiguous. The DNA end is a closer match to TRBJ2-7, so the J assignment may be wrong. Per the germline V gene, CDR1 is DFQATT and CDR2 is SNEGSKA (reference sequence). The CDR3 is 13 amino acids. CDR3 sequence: CNAKASSYNEQYF. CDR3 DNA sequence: TGCAATGCCAAAGCGAGCTCCTACAATGAGCAGTACTTC.

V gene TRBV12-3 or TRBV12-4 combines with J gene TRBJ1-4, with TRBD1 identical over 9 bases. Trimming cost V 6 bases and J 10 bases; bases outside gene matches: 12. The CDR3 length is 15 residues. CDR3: CASSYRGRELGKLFF. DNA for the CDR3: TGTGCCAGCAGCTACAGGGGGCGAGAGTTGGGAAAACTGTTTTTT.

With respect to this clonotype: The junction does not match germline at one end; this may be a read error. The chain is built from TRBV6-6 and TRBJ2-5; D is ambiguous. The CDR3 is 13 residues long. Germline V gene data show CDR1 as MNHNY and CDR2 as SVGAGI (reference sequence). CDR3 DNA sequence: TGCGCCAGCAGTTACACGACCCTAGAGACCCAGTACTTC. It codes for CASSYTTLETQYF.